The 7 T cell receptor beta chains in this list originate from one sample, sequenced in a study of OX40 agonist ivuxolimab in advanced cancers. Repertoires were generated with immunoSEQ multiplex PCR, while TCRdb's copy carries only in-frame clones and drops some. Among about 20,000 clones listed, around 86% were seen once. The specimen comprised CD4+ or CD8+ T cells sorted from blood, sampled in a trial of the OX40 agonist ivuxolimab. These receptors were taken from an adult with an advanced solid tumor such as melanoma, head and neck, liver or kidney cancer.

J is TRBJ2-7 and V is TRBV27; TRBD1 matches at 8 bases. This CDR3 contains 13 residues. V lost 4 bases and J lost 3; bases outside the gene matches: 2. Germline lookup yields CDR1 MNHEY and CDR2 SMNVEV (reference sequence). As DNA, the CDR3 is TGTGCCAGCAGTTCTACAGGGGGCTACGAGCAGTACTTC. Its protein product is CASSSTGGYEQYF.

The gene calls are TRBV4-1 and TRBJ2-7, with TRBD2 identical over 9 bases. The CDR3 is 16 amino acids. CDR1 is MGHRA, CDR2 YSYEKL, per germline. V dropped 1 base and J dropped 3; count of bases not matched to a gene: 7. The CDR3 region is CASSQAPGSGSYEQYF. CDR3 sequence (DNA): TGCGCCAGCAGCCAAGCCCCGGGTAGCGGGAGCTACGAGCAGTACTTC.

This chain uses TRBV6-5 with TRBJ1-2; the match to TRBD1 covers 8 bases. The CDR3 contains 13 residues. V was clipped by 7 bases and J by 11 bases; unmatched bases: 12. The germline gives CDR1 MNHEY, CDR2 SVGAGI. CDR3 sequence: CASTTTGGSGYTF. The CDR3 nucleotides are TGTGCCAGCACCACAACAGGGGGAAGTGGATACACCTTC.

The gene calls are TRBV9 and TRBJ2-1, with TRBD2 identical over 10 bases. Germline loops: CDR1 SGDLS, CDR2 YYNGEE. This CDR3 has 14 residues. The J segment lost 8 bases and the V segment lost 4 bases, leaving 6 bases of the junction unmatched. The CDR3 DNA reads TGTGCCAGCAGCTCGGGACTAGCGAGCGATGAGCAGTTCTTC. This gives the protein CASSSGLASDEQFF.

V and J are TRBV7-3 and TRBJ2-7, with TRBD1 matching over 7 bases. Germline CDR1 SGHTA, CDR2 FQGTGA. The junction had 7 bases not matched to a gene; V was cut back by 4 bases and J by 7 bases. CDR3 length: 13 residues. The CDR3 nucleotides are TGTGCCAGCAGCTCCACAGGGGCAGGGGAGCAGTACTTC. Protein product: CASSSTGAGEQYF.

V usage is TRBV4-1 and J usage is TRBJ2-1; 7 bases match TRBD2. Germline V gene data show CDR1 as MGHRA and CDR2 as YSYEKL. This CDR3 is 18 amino acids long. The V gene end was trimmed by 1 base and the J gene end by 3 bases; junction bases not matched to a gene: 12. This CDR3 is CASSQVAGVSGYYNEQFF. The CDR3 bases are TGCGCCAGCAGCCAAGTGGCGGGAGTAAGTGGGTACTACAATGAGCAGTTCTTC.

This rearrangement joins TRBV29-1 to TRBJ1-4; D is ambiguous. Germline V gives CDR1 SQVTM, CDR2 ANQGSEA. The CDR3 is 12 amino acids. V was pared by 4 bases and J by 8 bases, with 11 bases between. CDR3 amino acids: CSVGQGREKLFF. The DNA for the CDR3 is TGCAGCGTTGGTCAAGGAAGGGAAAAACTGTTTTTT.